A single sample is the source of the 32 T cell receptor beta chains below, sequenced in a study of shared clonotypes between healthy human individuals. Here immunoSEQ multiplex PCR was the method, and the copy in TCRdb shows in-frame clones only, minus some. There are some 2 million clones in the sample; 85% to 95% occur only once, and approximately 0.13% lies in the top ten. Source material: naive CD4+ T cells sorted from blood. The subset denotes: CD45RA+ positively selected. These receptors were obtained from a man aged 18 to 35 in good health.

This rearrangement joins TRBV18 to TRBJ2-3, with D possibly TRBD1 on 6 matching bases. Between the trimmed V and J ends, which lost 3 bases and 5 bases, there was a span of 15 bases. Germline V CDR1 and CDR2: KGHSH, LQKENI. The length of the CDR3 is 15 residues. In DNA, the CDR3 is TGTGCCAGCTCACCTCCAGGGGATCATAAAGATACGCAGTATTTT. It yields the protein CASSPPGDHKDTQYF.

The CDR3 sequence: CASSLGVDNEQYF. CDR3 sequence (DNA): TGTGCCAGCAGCCTCGGGGTTGACAACGAGCAGTACTTC. V is TRBV7-2 and J is TRBJ2-7; D is perhaps TRBD2 (5 bases). The length of the CDR3 is 13 residues. CDR1 and CDR2 (germline): SGHTA, FQGNSA. The V end was cut by 5 bases, the J end by 5 bases, with 13 bases between.

This chain connects TRBV6-5 to TRBJ1-1; D gene ambiguous. Looked up from germline, CDR1 is MNHEY and CDR2 is SVGAGI. This CDR3 region has 13 residues. The V end lost 6 bases, the J end lost 4 bases, and 12 bases lay between the germline ends. Written as DNA, the CDR3 is TGTGCCAGCAGGCCCGACAAAGGCACTGAAGCTTTCTTT. Translation: CASRPDKGTEAFF.

About this clone: The sample carries other DNA sequences with the same CDR3. This rearrangement joins TRBV5-1 to TRBJ2-7, with 7 bases identical to TRBD2. V lost 0 bases, J lost 0 bases, and 3 bases stayed unmatched. This CDR3 is 15 amino acids long. CDR1 and CDR2 from the germline V gene are SGHRS and YFSETQ. The CDR3 sequence: CASSLGGRSSYEQYF. In DNA, the CDR3 is TGCGCCAGCAGCTTGGGCGGGAGAAGCTCCTACGAGCAGTACTTC.

The chain has TRBV29-1 and TRBJ1-4, with a weak D call TRBD1 (6 bases). This CDR3 comprises 14 residues. The germline gives CDR1 SQVTM, CDR2 ANQGSEA. V gave up 3 bases and J gave up 7 bases, with 15 bases separating them. The CDR3 loop reads CSVEAGGLGEKLFF. The DNA for the CDR3 is TGCAGCGTTGAGGCTGGGGGGCTTGGTGAAAAACTGTTTTTT.

The DNA for the CDR3 is TGTGCCAGCAGCTTGGCGCCGGGATCCTATGGCTACACCTTC. It specifies CASSLAPGSYGYTF. The V gene is TRBV5-4, the J gene TRBJ1-2; D unclear. V was pared by 0 bases and J by 4 bases, with 10 bases between. CDR3 length equals 14 residues. From germline, CDR1 is SGHNT and CDR2 YYREEE (reference sequence).

This sequence joins TRBV18 and TRBJ1-2, with TRBD1 as a possible D gene (6 bases). Trimming took off 0 bases at V and 7 bases at J, with 15 bases between the two ends. Germline V gene sequence: CDR1 KGHSH, CDR2 LQKENI. CDR3 length: 15 amino acids. CDR3 loop: CASSPPGAGAGGYTF. The CDR3 DNA reads TGTGCCAGCTCACCACCAGGGGCAGGGGCCGGTGGCTACACCTTC.

The genes are TRBV7-6 and TRBJ1-3, with TRBD1 as a possible D gene (5 bases). Germline loops: CDR1 SGHVS, CDR2 FNYEAQ. With 3 bases removed from V and 0 bases from J, the gap between germline ends came to 12 bases. The CDR3 contains 16 residues. This CDR3 reads CASSLGPTGSGNTIYF. The CDR3 nucleotides are TGTGCCAGCAGCTTGGGGCCCACAGGCTCTGGAAACACCATATATTTT.

The chain recombines TRBV15 with TRBJ1-5; D may be TRBD1 (6 bases). The V end lost 5 bases, the J end lost 2 bases, and 13 bases lay between the germline ends. From germline, CDR1 is LNHNV and CDR2 YYDKDF (reference sequence). This CDR3 has 15 amino acids. CDR3 residues: CATSSGERGNQPQHF. In DNA, the CDR3 is TGTGCCACCAGCTCAGGGGAAAGGGGCAATCAGCCCCAGCATTTT. Supplemented by reference TRBV15 and TRBJ1-5, the full variable domain reads DAMVIQNPRYQVTQFGKPVTLSCSQTLNHNVMYWYQQKSSQAPKLLFHYYDKDFNNEADTPDNFQSRRPNTSFCFLDIRSPGLGDTAMYLCATSSGERGNQPQHFGDGTRLSIL.

This clone occurred a few times. The chain combines TRBV19 with TRBJ1-2; D unresolved. The V end lost 6 bases, the J end lost 7 bases, and 9 bases lay between the germline ends. Looked up from germline, CDR1 is LNHDA and CDR2 is SQIVND (reference sequence). The CDR3 totals 11 residues. This chain's CDR3 is CASSDTAGYTF. In DNA, the CDR3 is TGTGCCAGTAGCGACACGGCTGGCTACACCTTC.

The rearrangement links TRBV6-1 to TRBJ2-2; D remains ambiguous. There are 12 residues in the CDR3. The germline gives CDR1 MNHNS, CDR2 SASEGT. V lost 7 bases and J 6 bases, leaving 9 bases between the germline ends. CDR3 region: CASTLEAGELFF. As DNA, the CDR3 is TGTGCCAGCACCCTAGAGGCCGGGGAGCTGTTTTTT.

This sequence joins TRBV18 and TRBJ1-6, with unresolved D. Germline CDR1 and CDR2: KGHSH and LQKENI. The CDR3 consists of 16 residues. The V gene lost 5 bases and the J gene lost 6 bases, with 17 bases spanning the gap. The CDR3 DNA reads as TGTGCCAGCTCAACTCTCGACCCTGGCTCTAATTCACCCCTCCACTTT. It translates to CASSTLDPGSNSPLHF.

V gene TRBV2 combines with J gene TRBJ2-2; D perhaps matches TRBD1 (6 bases). The CDR3 has 14 amino acids. V lost 7 bases, J lost 7 bases, and 16 bases lay in between. Germline V lookup: CDR1 SNHLY, CDR2 FYNNEI. The CDR3 is CASTLTGYSGELFF. Written as DNA, the CDR3 is TGTGCCAGCACCTTGACAGGATATAGCGGGGAGCTGTTTTTT.

The chain employs TRBV5-1 and TRBJ1-1, with 7 bases aligning to TRBD1. Per the germline V gene, CDR1 is SGHRS and CDR2 is YFSETQ. The length of the CDR3 is 15 residues. The J segment lost 10 bases and the V segment lost 4 bases, leaving 16 bases of the junction unmatched. DNA for the CDR3: TGCGCCAGCAGCCCCTCCGGACAGGCCGAAAGGGGAGCTTTCTTT. Amino acid sequence: CASSPSGQAERGAFF.

The chain is built from TRBV28 and TRBJ2-4, with 7 bases aligning to TRBD2. There are 17 residues in the CDR3. Germline V gene lookup returns CDR1 MDHEN and CDR2 SYDVKM. V was pared by 5 bases and J by 3 bases, with 13 bases of the junction left unmatched. In nucleotides, the CDR3 is TGTGCCAGCAGTACCCGCTGGGAGGGCCTAGGCAAAAACATTCAGTACTTC. It encodes CASSTRWEGLGKNIQYF.

The chain has TRBV6-1 and TRBJ2-7; D may be TRBD1 (6 bases). V was trimmed by 6 bases and J by 2 bases, leaving 14 bases between them. This CDR3 contains 14 residues. The germline CDR1 and CDR2 sequences are MNHNS and SASEGT. The CDR3: CASSPGQTAYEQYF. The CDR3 DNA reads as TGTGCCAGCAGCCCCGGACAGACTGCCTACGAGCAGTACTTC.

This chain joins TRBV20-1 and TRBJ2-2, with D unclear. Trimming pared 6 bases from V and 7 bases from J, leaving 6 bases between. CDR3 length equals 10 residues. Germline V gene data show CDR1 as DFQATT and CDR2 as SNEGSKA (reference sequence). The chain's CDR3 is CSALNGELFF. The CDR3 coding sequence is TGCAGTGCCTTAAACGGGGAGCTGTTTTTT.

The V and J genes are TRBV11-2 and TRBJ2-2; 7 bases align to TRBD2. The CDR3 length is 13 residues. V trimming: 10 bases; J trimming: 6 bases; junction bases outside the gene matches: 8. The V gene's germline CDR1 is SGHAT and CDR2 FQNNGV. CDR3 sequence reads: CANGLGMSGELFF. The CDR3 region has the DNA TGTGCCAACGGACTAGGGATGTCCGGGGAGCTGTTTTTT.

The chain recombines TRBV6-1 with TRBJ1-6; D remains unclear. The CDR3 spans 11 residues. From germline, CDR1 is MNHNS and CDR2 SASEGT. Trimming shortened V by 4 bases and J by 14 bases, and 9 bases separated the two germline ends. CDR3 sequence: CASSALAALHF. Written as DNA, the CDR3 is TGTGCCAGCAGTGCCTTGGCGGCCCTCCACTTT.

This CDR3 reads CASSAQGAASYNEQFF. CDR3 nucleotides: TGTGCCAGCTCAGCCCAGGGGGCGGCCTCCTACAATGAGCAGTTCTTC. The V and J genes are TRBV18 and TRBJ2-1, with 8 bases fitting TRBD1. The CDR3 sequence is 16 residues long. Trimming at V came to 5 bases and at J to 0 bases, leaving 6 bases not matched to a gene. Germline V gives CDR1 KGHSH, CDR2 LQKENI.

CDR3 sequence (DNA): TGTGCCAGCAGTTTGGGGACAGTGAGCACAGATACGCAGTATTTT. Encoded protein: CASSLGTVSTDTQYF. This chain joins TRBV2 and TRBJ2-3; 7 positions agree with TRBD1. After removal of 5 bases from V and 0 bases from J, the junction contained 5 bases not matched to a gene. Germline V CDR1 and CDR2: SNHLY, FYNNEI. The CDR3 runs 15 residues.

This chain links TRBV11-1 with TRBJ2-6; 7 bases are a match to TRBD1. V shed 5 bases and J 1 base; nucleotides not matched to a gene: 2. Germline V gene data show CDR1 as SGHAT and CDR2 as FQDESV (reference sequence). The CDR3 has 15 amino acids. The DNA of the CDR3 is TGTGCCAGCAGCCTCAGGGGGTCTGGGGCCAACGTCCTGACTTTC. Its protein is CASSLRGSGANVLTF.

The chain recombines TRBV5-8 with TRBJ2-7; D remains ambiguous. The V end lost 2 bases, the J end lost 11 bases, and 11 bases lay between the germline ends. Germline V CDR1 and CDR2: SGHTS, YDEGEE. CDR3 length: 11 amino acids. The CDR3 here is CASSFGSKEYF. The DNA for the CDR3 is TGTGCCAGCAGCTTTGGGTCAAAAGAGTACTTC.

Concerning this clone: The same CDR3 can be traced to other DNA sequences in this sample. The rearrangement joins TRBV2 to TRBJ2-2, with D possibly being TRBD1 (6 bases). The CDR3 spans 13 residues. The germline V gene has CDR1 SNHLY and CDR2 FYNNEI. Trimming stripped 8 bases from V and 2 bases from J, with 9 bases between. The CDR3 bases are TGTGCCAGCCGGACAGTTAACACCGGGGAGCTGTTTTTT. Protein product: CASRTVNTGELFF.

The gene calls are TRBV9 and TRBJ1-4, with D hard to call. This CDR3 is built from 17 residues. CDR1 is SGDLS and CDR2 is YYNGEE in the germline V gene. Trimming cost V 3 bases and J 3 bases, with 18 bases left between them. The CDR3 DNA follows: TGTGCCAGCAGCGCCGACCCTTCGGGGTCGGCTAATGAAAAACTGTTTTTT. Its protein product is CASSADPSGSANEKLFF.

The rearrangement uses TRBV6-5 and TRBJ2-5; 10 bases agree with TRBD1. CDR1 and CDR2 (germline): MNHEY, SVGAGI. Trimming at V came to 8 bases and at J to 4 bases, leaving 7 bases not matched to a gene. The CDR3 has 14 amino acids. In DNA, the CDR3 is TGTGCCAGCGGAGGGACAGGGGCGGGAGAGACCCAGTACTTC. Translated: CASGGTGAGETQYF.

This chain connects TRBV5-5 to TRBJ2-5; no firm D call. CDR3 length: 13 amino acids. In germline, CDR1 is SGHKS, CDR2 YYEKEE (reference sequence). Deletions cut 4 bases from V and 5 bases from J, with 12 bases between. The CDR3 DNA sequence: TGTGCCAGCAGCATCCTGACCAGGGAGACCCAGTACTTC. Its protein is CASSILTRETQYF.

This clone was seen a single time. J is TRBJ1-2 and V is TRBV6-1; D gene unclear. Trimming shortened V by 9 bases and J by 3 bases, and 14 bases separated the two germline ends. CDR1 and CDR2 (germline): MNHNS, SASEGT. The CDR3 consists of 13 residues. The CDR3 nucleotides read TGTGCCAGTGACATCCCCTTAGACTATGGCTACACCTTC. Translation gives CASDIPLDYGYTF.

The chain carries TRBV4-3 and TRBJ2-5, with D unresolved. V was pared by 4 bases and J by 5 bases, with 8 bases between. The CDR3 contains 12 residues. Germline V gene data show CDR1 as LGHNA and CDR2 as YSLEER. The CDR3 DNA follows: TGCGCCAGCAGCCTTGTTGAGGAGACCCAGTACTTC. It specifies CASSLVEETQYF.

The rearrangement links TRBV9 to TRBJ1-1; 8 bases agree with TRBD1. The CDR3 totals 15 residues. Germline values: CDR1 SGDLS, CDR2 YYNGEE. The V gene end was trimmed by 0 bases and the J gene end by 5 bases; junction bases not matched to a gene: 6. CDR3 protein: CASSVGGTGGTEAFF. The CDR3 DNA is TGTGCCAGCAGCGTAGGCGGGACAGGAGGGACTGAAGCTTTCTTT.

The chain employs TRBV9 and TRBJ1-1, with no clear D. Germline lookup yields CDR1 SGDLS and CDR2 YYNGEE. This CDR3 has 13 amino acids. V was pared by 1 base and J by 3 bases, with 7 bases between. The CDR3 is CASSVHTYTEAFF. For the CDR3, the DNA is TGTGCCAGCAGCGTACACACTTACACTGAAGCTTTCTTT.

The chain is built from TRBV5-4 and TRBJ2-2; the D gene is possibly TRBD2 (5 bases). The CDR3 spans 16 residues. Germline CDR1 and CDR2: SGHNT and YYREEE (reference sequence). The germline V and J ends were trimmed by 4 bases and 4 bases, with 17 bases remaining between them. The CDR3 bases are TGTGCCAGCAGCATAGTCCCCGCCGGAGGCACCGGGGAGCTGTTTTTT. Protein product: CASSIVPAGGTGELFF.